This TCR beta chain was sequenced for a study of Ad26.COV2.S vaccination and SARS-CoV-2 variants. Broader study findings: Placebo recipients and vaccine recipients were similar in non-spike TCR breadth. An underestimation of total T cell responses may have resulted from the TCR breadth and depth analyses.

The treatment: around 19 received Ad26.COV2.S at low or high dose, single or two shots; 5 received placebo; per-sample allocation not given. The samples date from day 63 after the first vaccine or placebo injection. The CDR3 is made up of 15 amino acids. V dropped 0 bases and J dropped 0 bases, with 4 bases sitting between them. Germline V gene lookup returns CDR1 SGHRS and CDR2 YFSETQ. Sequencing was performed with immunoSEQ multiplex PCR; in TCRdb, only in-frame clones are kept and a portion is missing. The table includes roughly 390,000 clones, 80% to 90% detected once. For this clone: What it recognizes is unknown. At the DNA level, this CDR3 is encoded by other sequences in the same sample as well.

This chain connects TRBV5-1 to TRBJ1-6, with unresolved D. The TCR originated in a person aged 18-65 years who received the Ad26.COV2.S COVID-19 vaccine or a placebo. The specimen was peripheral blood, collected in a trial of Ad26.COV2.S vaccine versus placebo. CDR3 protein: CASSLGSSYNSPLHF. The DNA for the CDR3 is TGCGCCAGCAGCTTGGGGAGCTCCTATAATTCACCCCTCCACTTT.